The next 16 T cell receptor beta chains were all read from a single sample in a study of shared clonotypes between healthy human individuals. Sequencing was performed with immunoSEQ multiplex PCR; in TCRdb, only in-frame clones are kept and a portion is missing. The sample includes some 2,000,000 clones, approximately 96% of them seen just once. The sample comprised naive CD4+ T cells sorted from blood. Indicated subset: CD45RA+ positively selected. The receptor source for this set is a man aged 18 to 30 in good health.

This chain links TRBV7-8 with TRBJ1-5; possible D gene TRBD1, 5 bases. V was trimmed by 2 bases and J by 6 bases, leaving 14 bases between them. Germline V gene sequence: CDR1 SGHVS, CDR2 FQNEAQ. The CDR3 extends over 15 amino acids. CDR3 in amino acids: CASSLLGGNTQPQHF. The DNA of the CDR3 is TGTGCCAGCAGCTTACTGGGGGGTAATACTCAGCCCCAGCATTTT.

The V and J genes are TRBV10-3 and TRBJ2-3; 8 positions match TRBD1. Germline V CDR1 and CDR2: ENHRY, SYGVKD. V was clipped by 3 bases and J by 14 bases; unmatched bases: 10. This CDR3 comprises 13 residues. CDR3 coding DNA: TGTGCCATCAGTGAAGGGACAGGTAACCCCCCGTATTTT. Amino acid sequence: CAISEGTGNPPYF.

CDR3: CASSPPDRPSYGYTF. In DNA, the CDR3 is TGTGCCAGCAGTCCCCCGGACAGACCGTCCTATGGCTACACCTTC. This chain connects TRBV6-6 to TRBJ1-2, with D perhaps TRBD1 (6 bases). This CDR3 is 15 amino acids long. V was pared by 5 bases and J by 4 bases, with 17 bases between. Looked up from germline, CDR1 is MNHNY and CDR2 is SVGAGI (reference sequence).

V and J are TRBV5-6 and TRBJ1-4; TRBD1 is a possible D gene (5 bases). V was clipped by 3 bases and J by 8 bases, with 11 bases between them. The germline CDR1 and CDR2 sequences are SGHDT and YYEEEE. There are 13 residues in the CDR3. Written as DNA, the CDR3 is TGTGCCAGCAGCTGGGGCGCGGAGGAAAAACTGTTTTTT. This gives the protein CASSWGAEEKLFF.

This chain connects TRBV5-6 to TRBJ2-1; 8 bases fit TRBD2. Trimming cost V 3 bases and J 7 bases; bases outside gene matches: 6. Germline V gives CDR1 SGHDT, CDR2 YYEEEE. This CDR3 has 14 amino acids. The CDR3 DNA is TGTGCCAGCAGCTCCCGCCGGGGGGGGAATGAGCAGTTCTTC. It is translated as CASSSRRGGNEQFF.

This clone came up once. CDR3 DNA: TGTGCCAGCAGCTCCGGGCACGAGCAGTACTTC. Translating it yields CASSSGHEQYF. This chain connects TRBV7-6 to TRBJ2-7; no definite D call. Germline CDR1 and CDR2: SGHVS and FNYEAQ. The CDR3 consists of 11 residues. Trimming took 4 bases from V and 5 from J, leaving 6 bases between them.

The chain uses TRBV7-6 and TRBJ2-1; D is undetermined. V lost 5 bases to trimming and J lost 0 bases, with 11 bases between them. There are 15 residues in the CDR3. Per the germline V gene, CDR1 is SGHVS and CDR2 is FNYEAQ. This CDR3 reads CASSAQESSYNEQFF. CDR3 nucleotides: TGTGCCAGCAGCGCGCAGGAGAGCTCCTACAATGAGCAGTTCTTC.

V gene TRBV4-3 combines with J gene TRBJ2-7, with 8 bases aligning to TRBD1. Germline V lookup: CDR1 LGHNA, CDR2 YSLEER. V was pared by 3 bases and J by 5 bases, with 12 bases of the junction left unmatched. This CDR3 has 16 amino acids. The CDR3 protein is CASSHPLSAGGHEQYF. For the CDR3, the DNA is TGCGCCAGCAGCCACCCTCTTTCGGCAGGGGGCCACGAGCAGTACTTC.

The rearrangement uses TRBV10-3 and TRBJ1-2; 9 bases map to TRBD1. Germline V gene sequence: CDR1 ENHRY, CDR2 SYGVKD. The CDR3 totals 14 residues. Trimming took 8 bases from V and 2 from J; bases not matched to a gene: 6. For the CDR3, the DNA is TGTGCCATCCATAGGACAGGGGTAAACTATGGCTACACCTTC. Encoded protein: CAIHRTGVNYGYTF.

The rearrangement uses TRBV11-2 and TRBJ2-1, with TRBD2 identical over 8 bases. Germline-derived CDR1 and CDR2 are SGHAT and FQNNGV. The V and J ends lost 1 base and 8 bases, in that order; junction bases with no gene match: 7. CDR3 size: 15 residues. The CDR3 loop reads CASSLASGGEYEQFF. CDR3 coding DNA: TGTGCCAGCAGCTTAGCGTCGGGAGGGGAATATGAGCAGTTCTTC.

The J gene is TRBJ1-1, the V gene TRBV7-9; D gene uncertain. Germline CDR1 is SEHNR and CDR2 is FQNEAQ (reference sequence). V lost 1 base and J 6 bases, leaving 6 bases between the germline ends. This CDR3 region has 12 residues. CDR3 coding DNA: TGTGCCAGCAGCTTAGAGGGTGCTGAAGCTTTCTTT. It translates to CASSLEGAEAFF. The variable domain in full, completed from reference TRBV7-9 and TRBJ1-1, reads DTGVSQNPRHKITKRGQNVTFRCDPISEHNRLYWYRQTLGQGPEFLTYFQNEAQLEKSRLLSDRFSAERPKGSFSTLEIQRTEQGDSAMYLCASSLEGAEAFFGQGTRLTVV.

The chain combines TRBV11-3 with TRBJ2-5, with 9 bases identical to TRBD1. Per the germline V gene, CDR1 is SGHNT and CDR2 is YENEEA. V lost 5 bases to trimming and J lost 5 bases; unmatched junction nucleotides: 9. The CDR3 has 15 residues. CDR3 nucleotide sequence: TGTGCCAGCAGCGACCGGGACAGGGAACGGGAGACCCAGTACTTC. This encodes CASSDRDRERETQYF.

The DNA of the CDR3 is TGCGCCAGCAGCTTGGGGTCAGCGGGAGCCTACTACGAGCAGTACTTC. Amino acids: CASSLGSAGAYYEQYF. The J gene is TRBJ2-7, the V gene TRBV5-1; 8 bases are shared with TRBD2. J was trimmed by 3 bases and V by 0 bases; bases with no gene match: 8. CDR1 is SGHRS, CDR2 YFSETQ, per germline. CDR3 length: 16 amino acids.

The V call is TRBV5-4, the J call TRBJ1-2; TRBD1 is a possible D gene (6 bases). V lost 0 bases and J lost 1, with 10 bases in between. The CDR3 has 15 residues. CDR1 and CDR2 (germline): SGHNT, YYREEE (reference sequence). The CDR3 reads CASSLAAGVNYGYTF. In DNA, the CDR3 is TGTGCCAGCAGCTTGGCGGCAGGGGTTAACTATGGCTACACCTTC.

This chain joins TRBV7-9 and TRBJ2-3; weak D call: TRBD2 (6 bases). Germline CDR1 reads SEHNR; CDR2 reads FQNEAQ (reference sequence). V dropped 8 bases and J dropped 0 bases, with 21 bases sitting between them. The CDR3 consists of 17 residues. CDR3 residues: CASAYLGRGNSTDTQYF. For the CDR3, the DNA is TGTGCCAGCGCTTATCTCGGACGCGGGAATAGCACAGATACGCAGTATTTT.

This clone appeared once. The rearrangement uses TRBV4-2 and TRBJ2-3, with 8 bases that match TRBD2. Germline CDR1 reads LGHNA; CDR2 reads YNFKEQ. The CDR3 is made up of 19 amino acids. Trimming cost V 4 bases and J 0 bases; bases outside gene matches: 15. CDR3: CASSPAGWAGGSSTDTQYF. CDR3 sequence (DNA): TGTGCCAGCAGCCCAGCCGGGTGGGCGGGGGGATCTAGCACAGATACGCAGTATTTT.